The 2 T cell receptor beta chains reported below all come from one sample, sequenced in a study of OX40 agonist ivuxolimab in advanced cancers. Sequenced by immunoSEQ multiplex PCR; TCRdb stores in-frame clones only, minus some. This sample has about 42,000 clones, with approximately 78% found just once. The source was CD4+ or CD8+ T cells sorted from blood, collected in a trial of the OX40 agonist ivuxolimab. These receptors were taken from an adult with an advanced solid tumor such as melanoma, head and neck, liver or kidney cancer.

This clone showed up just a few times. This chain links TRBV2 with TRBJ1-1, with D uncertain. The CDR3 totals 14 residues. V was trimmed by 7 bases and J by 0 bases, leaving 12 bases between them. Germline CDR1 reads SNHLY; CDR2 reads FYNNEI. The CDR3 sequence is CASKFGQLNTEAFF. The DNA of the CDR3 is TGTGCCAGCAAATTCGGTCAGTTGAACACTGAAGCTTTCTTT.

This chain connects TRBV10-3 to TRBJ2-2; D unclear. The germline gives CDR1 ENHRY, CDR2 SYGVKD. The CDR3 contains 13 residues. V was trimmed by 8 bases and J by 1 base, leaving 8 bases between them. CDR3 sequence reads: CAIEGQNTGELFF. The CDR3, as DNA: TGTGCCATCGAAGGCCAGAACACCGGGGAGCTGTTTTTT.